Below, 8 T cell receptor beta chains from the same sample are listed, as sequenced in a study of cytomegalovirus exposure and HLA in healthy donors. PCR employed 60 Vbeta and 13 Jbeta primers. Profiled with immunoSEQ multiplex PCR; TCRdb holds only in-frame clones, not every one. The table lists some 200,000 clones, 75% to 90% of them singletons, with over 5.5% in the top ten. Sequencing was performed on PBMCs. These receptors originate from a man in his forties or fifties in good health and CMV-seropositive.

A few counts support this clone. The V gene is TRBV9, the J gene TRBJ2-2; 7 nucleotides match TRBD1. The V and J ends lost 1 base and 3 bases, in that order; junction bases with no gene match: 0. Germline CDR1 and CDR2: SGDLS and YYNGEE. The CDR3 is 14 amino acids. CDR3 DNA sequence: TGTGCCAGCAGCGTAACAGGGGACACCGGGGAGCTGTTTTTT. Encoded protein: CASSVTGDTGELFF.

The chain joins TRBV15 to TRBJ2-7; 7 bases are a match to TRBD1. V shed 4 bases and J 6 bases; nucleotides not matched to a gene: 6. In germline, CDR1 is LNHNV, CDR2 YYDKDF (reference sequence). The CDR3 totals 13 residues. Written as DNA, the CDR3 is TGTGCCACCAGCACCGAGTACAGGGGCGAGCAGTACTTC. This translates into CATSTEYRGEQYF.

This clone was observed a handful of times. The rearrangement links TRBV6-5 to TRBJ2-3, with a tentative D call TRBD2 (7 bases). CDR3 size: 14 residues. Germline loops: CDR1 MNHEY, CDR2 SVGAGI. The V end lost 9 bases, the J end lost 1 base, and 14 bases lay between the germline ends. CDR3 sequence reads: CASKRGAGTDTQYF. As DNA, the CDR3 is TGTGCCAGTAAACGGGGGGCTGGCACAGATACGCAGTATTTT.

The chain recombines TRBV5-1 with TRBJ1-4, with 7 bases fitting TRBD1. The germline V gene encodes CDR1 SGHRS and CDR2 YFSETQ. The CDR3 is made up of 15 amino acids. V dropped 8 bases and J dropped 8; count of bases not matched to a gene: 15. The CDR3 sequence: CASRLRQTGQEKLFF. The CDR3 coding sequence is TGCGCCAGTCGCTTGAGGCAGACAGGGCAGGAAAAACTGTTTTTT. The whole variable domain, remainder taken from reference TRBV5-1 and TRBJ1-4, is KAGVTQTPRYLIKTRGQQVTLSCSPISGHRSVSWYQQTPGQGLQFLFEYFSETQRNKGNFPGRFSGRQFSNSRSEMNVSTLELGDSALYLCASRLRQTGQEKLFFGSGTQLSVL.

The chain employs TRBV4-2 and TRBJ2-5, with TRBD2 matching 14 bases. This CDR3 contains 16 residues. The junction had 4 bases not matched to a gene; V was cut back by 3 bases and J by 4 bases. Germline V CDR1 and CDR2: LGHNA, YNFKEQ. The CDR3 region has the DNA TGTGCCAGCAGCCAGGGGGGACTAGCGGGGGCAGAGACCCAGTACTTC. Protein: CASSQGGLAGAETQYF.

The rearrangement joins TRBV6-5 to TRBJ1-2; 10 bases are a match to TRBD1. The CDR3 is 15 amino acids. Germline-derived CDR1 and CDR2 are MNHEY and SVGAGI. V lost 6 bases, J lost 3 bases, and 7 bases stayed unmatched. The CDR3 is CASSPGQGDYYGYTF. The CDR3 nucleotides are TGTGCCAGCAGCCCCGGACAGGGGGACTACTATGGCTACACCTTC.

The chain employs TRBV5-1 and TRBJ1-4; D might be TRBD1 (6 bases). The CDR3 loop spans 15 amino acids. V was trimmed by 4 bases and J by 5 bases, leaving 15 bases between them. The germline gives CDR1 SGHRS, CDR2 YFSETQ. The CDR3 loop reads CASSRLGTRNEKLFF. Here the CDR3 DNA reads TGCGCCAGCAGCCGCCTTGGGACACGAAATGAAAAACTGTTTTTT.

CDR3 sequence (DNA): TGTGCCAGCAGTCAAGACAGGGCTAATTCACCCCTCCACTTT. Its protein product is CASSQDRANSPLHF. The gene calls are TRBV5-4 and TRBJ1-6; TRBD1 matches at 7 bases. The junction had 5 bases not matched to a gene; V was cut back by 5 bases and J by 6 bases. CDR3 length: 14 residues. Germline V CDR1 and CDR2: SGHNT, YYREEE (reference sequence).